These T cell receptor beta chains were read from a single sample in a study of human T cells and chemical hapten exposure. TCRdb redid the calling of the RACE reads with MiXCR, one entry per CDR3 protein. Of about 190,000 distinct CDR3 sequences listed, about 25% are singletons. Sequencing used whole blood, obtained in connection with sensitization to the hapten diphenylcyclopropenone (DPC). The receptors were sampled from a woman aged 40 to 50 with alopecia areata. Some clones in this sample may be carry-over from other donors' samples. The CDR3 runs from the conserved cysteine through the conserved F or W. The D gene is left open where the match is weak. Rows give clone size only sometimes, using once, few, many, or a class for an expanded clone.

j_call d_call clone_size v_call cdr3_nt cdr3_aa
TRBJ1-1 - - TRBV5-1 TGCGCCAGCAGCTCCGAGGGGCTGGGCACTGAAGCTTTCTTT CASSSEGLGTEAFF
TRBJ2-7 TRBD2 - TRBV5-1 TGCGCCAGCAGCTTGGTAGGGGTGGGGACTACCCCCTACGAGCAGTACTTC CASSLVGVGTTPYEQYF
TRBJ2-5 - few TRBV4-2 TGTGCCAGCAGCCAAGTAGGTCGCCAAGAGACCCAGTACTTC CASSQVGRQETQYF
TRBJ2-3 TRBD2 once TRBV6-4 TGTGCCAGCAGTGACGGGCGGGAGGCGTCAGATACGCAGTATTTT CASSDGREASDTQYF
TRBJ2-2 - - TRBV6-5 TGTGCCAGCAGTTGGGTCTTCGCCAGGGGCACCGGGGAGCTGTTTTTT CASSWVFARGTGELFF
TRBJ2-2 - - TRBV7-9 TGTGCCAGCAGCCTCGGGAGAACCGGGGAGCTGTTTTTT CASSLGRTGELFF
TRBJ2-7 - - TRBV6-5 TGTGCCAGCAGTTACCGTCAGACAGCGTCGGGCTACGAGCAGTACTTC CASSYRQTASGYEQYF
TRBJ2-6 TRBD1 - TRBV7-2 TGTGCCAGCAGCCCATGGGGGACAGGGGTCCCCGGGGCCAACGTCCTGACTTTC CASSPWGTGVPGANVLTF
TRBJ1-1 - - TRBV29-1 TGCAGCGGGAGAGTGAACACTGAAGCTTTCTTT CSGRVNTEAFF
TRBJ2-3 - - TRBV9 TGTGCCAGCAGCGCGTGGGCCAGTCCCCCAGATACGCAGTATTTT CASSAWASPPDTQYF
TRBJ2-3 - few TRBV27 TGTGCCAGCAGTTTTGGTGCGGCGGGGACAGATACGCAGTATTTT CASSFGAAGTDTQYF
TRBJ2-2 - once TRBV7-2 TGTGCCAGCAGCTTATTGGTATTAGGACGCGGGGAGCTGTTTTTT CASSLLVLGRGELFF
TRBJ2-1 - - TRBV29-1 TGCAGCGTTGAACCTCCAAGCGAATGGAGGACCTACAATGAGCAGTTCTTC CSVEPPSEWRTYNEQFF
TRBJ2-1 TRBD1 few TRBV6-2/TRBV6-3 TGTGCCAGCAACCCCGGCACAGGGACAGGGAATGAGCAGTTCTTC CASNPGTGTGNEQFF
TRBJ2-5 TRBD2 - TRBV12-3/TRBV12-4 TGTGCCAGCAGGACCGGGACTACGGAGACCCAGTACTTC CASRTGTTETQYF
TRBJ1-2 TRBD1 few TRBV29-1 TGCAGCGTCTTTCAAACCGGGACAGGGAAGGGCTACACCTTC CSVFQTGTGKGYTF
TRBJ2-7 - many TRBV28 TGTGCCAGCAGTTTAGTATCAGGAGGCTACGAGCAGTACTTC CASSLVSGGYEQYF
TRBJ1-1 TRBD1 few TRBV20-1 TGCAGTGCTACCTTACAGGGGGCGGGCACTGAAGCTTTCTTT CSATLQGAGTEAFF
TRBJ2-1 TRBD2 - TRBV20-1 TGCAGTGCTACCTATCCTGTAATAGCGGGGATCAATGAGCAGTTCTTC CSATYPVIAGINEQFF
TRBJ2-1 TRBD1 few TRBV7-2 TGTGCCAGCAGCTTGGGGAGGACAGGGAACGAGCAGTTCTTC CASSLGRTGNEQFF
TRBJ2-1 - - TRBV6-2/TRBV6-3 TGTGCCAGCAGTTACTCGTGGGACTTCGCCTACAATGAGCAGTTCTTC CASSYSWDFAYNEQFF
TRBJ2-1 - few TRBV21-1 TGTGCCAGCAGCAAAGGTTATCAGGGTGAGCAGTTCTTC CASSKGYQGEQFF
TRBJ2-5 TRBD2 - TRBV2 TGTGCCAGCAATAGCGGGGGGGGCGTGGAGACCCAGTACTTC CASNSGGGVETQYF
TRBJ2-5 - - TRBV6-5 TGTGCCAGCAGTTACTCGAGAGTCCGTACGGGAGAGACCCAGTACTTC CASSYSRVRTGETQYF
TRBJ2-1 TRBD2 few TRBV24-1 TGTGCCACCAGTCCACGGGCCCTCACTAGCGGGAGCTTTGGTGAGCAGTTCTTC CATSPRALTSGSFGEQFF
TRBJ2-7 TRBD2 - TRBV6-5 TGTGCCAGCGCTAGCGGACCCTACGAGCAGTACTTC CASASGPYEQYF